This T cell receptor beta chain came from a study of cytomegalovirus exposure and HLA in healthy donors. This CDR3 spans 15 amino acids. The germline V gene encodes CDR1 SEHNR and CDR2 FQNEAQ (reference sequence). Remarks on this clone: The junction departs from the called germline gene at one end, perhaps through a read error.

A multiplex PCR was run with 60 Vbeta primers and 13 Jbeta primers. Sequencing used immunoSEQ multiplex PCR; TCRdb keeps in-frame clones, though not all of them. The sample gives about 160,000 clones, around four fifths of which show up once; over 1.5% is in the top ten. The chain joins TRBV7-9 to TRBJ1-1; the D gene is possibly TRBD1 (5 bases). The sample was PBMCs. The receptor was derived from a woman between 18 and 29 years old in good health and CMV-seronegative. As DNA, the CDR3 is TGTTCCAGCAGCGTATGGAGGGGTGGCGGCACTGAAGCTTTCTTT. The encoded protein is CSSSVWRGGGTEAFF.